Below, 25 T cell receptor beta chains from the same sample are listed, as sequenced in a study of blood T cell repertoires in COVID-19. Sequenced by immunoSEQ multiplex PCR; TCRdb stores in-frame clones only, minus some. Of 200,000 to 300,000 clones in the sample, less than 90% were seen once. Input material: peripheral blood. These TCRs come from a man between 60 and 70 years old with acute or convalescent COVID-19.

The V gene is TRBV6-1, the J gene TRBJ1-1; D is undetermined. The CDR3 runs 12 residues. The V gene lost 2 bases and the J gene lost 8 bases, with 9 bases spanning the gap. Germline V gene data show CDR1 as MNHNS and CDR2 as SASEGT. This CDR3 reads CASSERPREAFF. DNA for the CDR3: TGTGCCAGCAGTGAAAGGCCCAGGGAAGCTTTCTTT.

The J gene is TRBJ2-7, the V gene TRBV18, with TRBD2 as a possible D gene (5 bases). The CDR3 has 13 amino acids. The germline V gene has CDR1 KGHSH and CDR2 LQKENI. The germline V and J ends were trimmed by 2 bases and 6 bases, with 11 bases remaining between them. CDR3 residues: CASSPVRGGEQYF. CDR3 nucleotide sequence: TGTGCCAGCTCACCAGTCAGAGGAGGCGAGCAGTACTTC.

The chain has TRBV19 and TRBJ2-5; 7 nucleotides align to TRBD1. CDR1 and CDR2 from the germline V gene are LNHDA and SQIVND (reference sequence). The V and J ends lost 1 base and 6 bases, in that order; junction bases with no gene match: 8. The CDR3 is 15 residues long. Here the CDR3 reads CASSIADRVVQTQYF. In DNA, the CDR3 is TGTGCCAGTAGTATAGCCGACAGGGTGGTACAGACCCAGTACTTC.

V usage is TRBV7-2 and J usage is TRBJ1-5, with D possibly being TRBD1 (5 bases). The CDR3 is 16 residues long. Trimming removed 0 bases from V and 3 bases from J, with 12 bases in between. In germline, CDR1 is SGHTA, CDR2 FQGNSA. CDR3 nucleotides: TGTGCCAGCAGCTTAGCAACAGGCCACCTCAATCAGCCCCAGCATTTT. Protein sequence: CASSLATGHLNQPQHF.

V usage is TRBV27 and J usage is TRBJ2-7, with TRBD2 identical over 11 bases. The CDR3 is 14 amino acids. CDR1 and CDR2 (germline): MNHEY, SMNVEV (reference sequence). The V segment lost 6 bases and the J segment 2 bases; nucleotides outside the gene matches: 3. The CDR3 DNA reads TGTGCCAGCAGAAAACTAGCGGGAGCCTACGAGCAGTACTTC. Protein product: CASRKLAGAYEQYF.

The genes are TRBV2 and TRBJ2-5; 10 bases match TRBD1. CDR1 and CDR2 (germline): SNHLY, FYNNEI. V gave up 6 bases and J gave up 5 bases; unmatched junction bases: 9. The CDR3 is 15 amino acids. The CDR3 DNA follows: TGTGCCAGCAGGAGACAGGGGGCGTTTAGGGAGACCCAGTACTTC. Its translation is CASRRQGAFRETQYF.

V usage is TRBV15 and J usage is TRBJ2-5, with 8 positions matching TRBD1. In germline, CDR1 is LNHNV, CDR2 YYDKDF (reference sequence). The CDR3 sequence is 14 residues long. The V segment lost 3 bases and the J segment 4 bases; nucleotides outside the gene matches: 4. Here the CDR3 reads CATSSGQGGETQYF. The CDR3 DNA reads as TGTGCCACCAGCAGCGGACAGGGAGGAGAGACCCAGTACTTC. Full variable domain (missing parts from reference TRBV15 and TRBJ2-5): DAMVIQNPRYQVTQFGKPVTLSCSQTLNHNVMYWYQQKSSQAPKLLFHYYDKDFNNEADTPDNFQSRRPNTSFCFLDIRSPGLGDTAMYLCATSSGQGGETQYFGPGTRLLVL.

The CDR3 region has the DNA TGTGCCAGCAGTCTCCGGGACTACTACAATGAGCAGTTCTTC. This sequence encodes CASSLRDYYNEQFF. V and J are TRBV28 and TRBJ2-1, with 7 positions matching TRBD2. Germline assignment: CDR1 MDHEN and CDR2 SYDVKM. This CDR3 has 14 amino acids. V lost 5 bases, J lost 3 bases, and 4 bases stayed unmatched.

This clone was found once. V usage is TRBV28 and J usage is TRBJ1-2, with D uncertain. The germline V gene has CDR1 MDHEN and CDR2 SYDVKM. The V and J ends lost 7 bases and 0 bases respectively, with 6 bases between them. This CDR3 contains 12 residues. This CDR3 reads CASTGSNYGYTF. The CDR3, as DNA: TGTGCCAGCACGGGGTCTAACTATGGCTACACCTTC.

The rearrangement uses TRBV3-1 (or the pseudogene TRBV3-2) and TRBJ2-2; D ambiguous. Trimming removed 7 bases from V and 4 bases from J, with 16 bases in between. Germline lookup yields CDR1 LGHDT and CDR2 YNNKEL (reference sequence). CDR3 length equals 15 residues. CDR3 residues: CASTQVAGTTGELFF. In DNA form, the CDR3 reads TGTGCCAGCACCCAGGTGGCAGGTACCACCGGGGAGCTGTTTTTT.

The count of this clone is one. J is TRBJ2-5 and V is TRBV30; 15 bases match TRBD2. Germline V gives CDR1 GTSNPN, CDR2 SVGIG (reference sequence). The CDR3 covers 16 residues. With 2 bases clipped from V and 5 bases from J, the junction kept 6 bases outside the gene matches. The CDR3 loop is CAWSLGLAGGLETQYF. The CDR3, as DNA: TGTGCCTGGAGTCTCGGACTAGCGGGGGGGCTTGAGACCCAGTACTTC.

As concerns this clone: A junction boundary mismatches the germline segment, possibly from a read error. This chain connects TRBV28 to TRBJ2-7, with 9 bases fitting TRBD1. The CDR3 length is 12 residues. Per germline, CDR1 MDHEN and CDR2 SYDVKM. The CDR3 DNA follows: TGTGCCAGCCGCATGAGCACAGGGGGCATGGACTTC. Amino acids: CASRMSTGGMDF.

The chain is built from TRBV11-1 and TRBJ2-3; 9 nucleotides match TRBD1. V trimming: 1 base; J trimming: 13 bases; junction bases outside the gene matches: 15. Germline V CDR1 and CDR2: SGHAT, FQDESV (reference sequence). This CDR3 is 16 amino acids long. CDR3 nucleotide sequence: TGTGCCAGCAGCTTAGGTCAGGACAGGGGAGCCAGTCCTAAGTATTTT. It encodes CASSLGQDRGASPKYF.

J is TRBJ2-2 and V is TRBV4-2, with 9 bases fitting TRBD2. Germline CDR1 and CDR2: LGHNA and YNFKEQ. The CDR3 is 17 amino acids. V trimming: 4 bases; J trimming: 6 bases; junction bases outside the gene matches: 12. The CDR3 here is CASSPAGGRAVSGELFF. In nucleotides, the CDR3 is TGTGCCAGCAGCCCGGCTGGCGGGAGGGCCGTCTCCGGGGAGCTGTTTTTT.

The V and J genes are TRBV7-6 and TRBJ2-7; 7 bases are shared with TRBD1. CDR3 length: 14 amino acids. J gave up 0 bases and V 5 bases, and 4 bases lay outside the gene matches. Germline-derived CDR1 and CDR2 are SGHVS and FNYEAQ. The CDR3 sequence: CASSVGTASYEQYF. Here the CDR3 DNA reads TGTGCCAGCAGCGTAGGGACAGCCTCCTACGAGCAGTACTTC.

The chain couples TRBV6-1 to TRBJ1-1; D is undetermined. This CDR3 comprises 14 residues. In germline, CDR1 is MNHNS, CDR2 SASEGT. Trimming removed 3 bases from V and 3 bases from J, with 11 bases in between. The CDR3 region is CASSDNSLDTEAFF. CDR3 coding DNA: TGTGCCAGCAGTGACAACAGCCTTGACACTGAAGCTTTCTTT.

The V call is TRBV6-2 or TRBV6-3, the J call TRBJ2-4; TRBD2 matches 8 bases. Looked up from germline, CDR1 is MNHEY and CDR2 is SVGEGT. V trimming: 2 bases; J trimming: 6 bases; junction bases outside the gene matches: 15. The CDR3 totals 18 residues. CDR3 coding DNA: TGTGCCAGCAGTTACGGTGCGGCCAGCGGGAGAACCCGAAACATTCAGTACTTC. This gives the protein CASSYGAASGRTRNIQYF.

The chain couples TRBV12-3 or TRBV12-4 to TRBJ1-3; unclear D gene. Trimming took 5 bases from V and 8 from J, leaving 10 bases between them. The CDR3 runs to 12 residues. The CDR3 DNA sequence: TGTGCCAGCAGTCGAGGGTCGGACACCATATATTTT. Translated: CASSRGSDTIYF.

The chain employs TRBV10-1 and TRBJ2-7; TRBD2 might be the D (6 bases). The V end was cut by 4 bases, the J end by 0 bases, with 7 bases between. CDR1 WNHNN and CDR2 SYGVQD come from the germline V gene (reference sequence). The CDR3 has 13 amino acids. As DNA, the CDR3 is TGCGCCAGCAGTGCCGGGAGCTCCTACGAGCAGTACTTC. Translating it yields CASSAGSSYEQYF.

The rearrangement links TRBV28 to TRBJ2-7; weak D call: TRBD2 (6 bases). CDR1 and CDR2 from the germline V gene are MDHEN and SYDVKM. This CDR3 has 16 residues. The V and J ends lost 3 bases and 2 bases respectively, with 17 bases between them. CDR3 residues: CASSLDVGTGAYEQYF. In DNA, the CDR3 is TGTGCCAGCAGTTTGGATGTCGGGACGGGGGCCTACGAGCAGTACTTC.

The gene calls are TRBV7-8 and TRBJ2-7; 11 bases agree with TRBD2. CDR3 size: 14 residues. J lost 6 bases, V lost 8 bases, and 9 bases had no gene match. Germline V lookup: CDR1 SGHVS, CDR2 FQNEAQ. This CDR3 is CASFEAGTSGEQYF. The CDR3 DNA follows: TGTGCCAGCTTCGAGGCCGGGACTAGCGGCGAGCAGTACTTC.

The chain recombines TRBV7-9 with TRBJ2-7; the D gene is possibly TRBD2 (5 bases). Germline CDR1 reads SEHNR; CDR2 reads FQNEAQ (reference sequence). The CDR3 sequence is 16 residues long. V lost 8 bases, J lost 6 bases, and 26 bases lay in between. The CDR3: CASGLQGKGPRSEQYF. In DNA, the CDR3 is TGTGCCAGCGGACTTCAAGGGAAGGGCCCAAGGAGCGAGCAGTACTTC.

This clone was seen more than once but under ten times. V is TRBV15 and J is TRBJ1-2; possible D gene TRBD1, 6 bases. V was trimmed by 1 base and J by 5 bases, leaving 23 bases between them. This CDR3 is built from 18 residues. The V gene's germline CDR1 is LNHNV and CDR2 YYDKDF (reference sequence). The CDR3 region is CATSRAGTQGRRAYGYTF. DNA of the CDR3: TGTGCCACCAGCAGAGCGGGCACCCAGGGGCGGCGGGCGTATGGCTACACCTTC. The full variable domain, in which reference TRBV15 and TRBJ1-2 provide the parts outside the CDR3, is DAMVIQNPRYQVTQFGKPVTLSCSQTLNHNVMYWYQQKSSQAPKLLFHYYDKDFNNEADTPDNFQSRRPNTSFCFLDIRSPGLGDTAMYLCATSRAGTQGRRAYGYTFGSGTRLTVV.

The count of this clone is one. The rearrangement links TRBV6-5 to TRBJ1-2, with 8 bases fitting TRBD1. This CDR3 has 13 residues. Germline V gene sequence: CDR1 MNHEY, CDR2 SVGAGI. With 6 bases clipped from V and 4 bases from J, the junction kept 4 bases outside the gene matches. The CDR3 sequence is CASSTGGVYGYTF. CDR3 in DNA: TGTGCCAGCAGCACAGGGGGAGTCTATGGCTACACCTTC.

This clone was counted a few times. The chain combines TRBV10-3 with TRBJ1-1; a possible D gene is TRBD1 (6 bases). The germline V and J ends were trimmed by 10 bases and 1 base, with 13 bases remaining between them. Germline CDR1 is ENHRY and CDR2 is SYGVKD. The CDR3 totals 13 residues. The DNA of the CDR3 is TGTGCCACCGAGGGACACCCGAACACTGAAGCTTTCTTT. Its protein product is CATEGHPNTEAFF.